The source of this T cell receptor beta chain is a study of cytomegalovirus exposure and HLA in healthy donors. On the study more broadly: Roughly 85 million unique TCRs from HLA-typed donors made up an early data release. Among the 398 donors who were genotyped, approximately 84% fell in the genetic ancestry cluster that is associated with self-reported Caucasian donors. Overall study results and limits: The authors later linked a missense DCLRE1C variant to TCR beta V- and J-gene trimming. Most likely, a cluster of highly shared sequence variants arose as a sequencing artifact.

This clone was recorded once. The antigen remains undetermined. The CDR3 consists of 16 residues. Germline trimming cut 4 bases from V and 3 bases from J; bases unmatched to any gene: 9. Germline V CDR1 and CDR2: MGHRA, YSYEKL. The primer mix had 60 Vbeta and 13 Jbeta primers. Clones were read by immunoSEQ multiplex PCR, and TCRdb kept only the in-frame ones, dropping some. The sample contains some 150,000 clones, almost 85% of which appear only once. What was sequenced was PBMCs. The chain combines TRBV4-1 with TRBJ2-3; 8 bases line up with TRBD2. This sequence was found in a man younger than 35 in good health and CMV-seropositive. The CDR3 here is CASSLFGAGGTDTQYF. The CDR3 nucleotides read TGCGCCAGCAGCCTGTTTGGGGCGGGGGGAACAGATACGCAGTATTTT.